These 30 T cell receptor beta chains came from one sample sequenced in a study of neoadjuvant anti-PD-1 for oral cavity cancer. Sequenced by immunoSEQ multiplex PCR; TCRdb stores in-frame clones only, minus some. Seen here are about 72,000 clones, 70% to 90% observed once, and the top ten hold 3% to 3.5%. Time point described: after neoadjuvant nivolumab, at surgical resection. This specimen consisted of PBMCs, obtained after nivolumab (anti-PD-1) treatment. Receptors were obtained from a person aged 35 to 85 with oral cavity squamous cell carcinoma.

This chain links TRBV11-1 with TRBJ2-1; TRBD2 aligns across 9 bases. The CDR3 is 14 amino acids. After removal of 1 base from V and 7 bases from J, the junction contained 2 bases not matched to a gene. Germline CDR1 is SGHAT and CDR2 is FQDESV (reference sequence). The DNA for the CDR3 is TGTGCCAGCAGCTTAGGGGGACTAGCAAATGAGCAGTTCTTC. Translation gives CASSLGGLANEQFF. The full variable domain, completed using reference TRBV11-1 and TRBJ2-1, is EAEVAQSPRYKITEKSQAVAFWCDPISGHATLYWYRQILGQGPELLVQFQDESVVDDSQLPKDRFSAERLKGVDSTLKIQPAELGDSAMYLCASSLGGLANEQFFGPGTRLTVL.

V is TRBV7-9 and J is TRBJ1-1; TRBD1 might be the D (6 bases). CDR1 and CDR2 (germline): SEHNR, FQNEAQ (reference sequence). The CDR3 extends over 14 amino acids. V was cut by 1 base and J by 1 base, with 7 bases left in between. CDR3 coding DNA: TGTGCCAGCAGCTTAGGGGGACAGAACACTGAAGCTTTCTTT. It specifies CASSLGGQNTEAFF.

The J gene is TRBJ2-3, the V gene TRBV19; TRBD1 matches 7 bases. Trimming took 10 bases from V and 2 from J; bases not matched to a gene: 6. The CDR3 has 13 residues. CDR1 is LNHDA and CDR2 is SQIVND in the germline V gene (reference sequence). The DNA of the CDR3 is TGTGCCACCCGGGACAGCCCCACAGATACGCAGTATTTT. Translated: CATRDSPTDTQYF.

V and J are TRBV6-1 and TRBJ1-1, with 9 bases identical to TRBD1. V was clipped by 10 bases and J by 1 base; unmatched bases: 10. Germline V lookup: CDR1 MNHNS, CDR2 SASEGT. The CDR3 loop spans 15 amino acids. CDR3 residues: CATRGTGQGNTEAFF. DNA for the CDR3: TGTGCCACCCGGGGGACGGGACAGGGGAACACTGAAGCTTTCTTT.

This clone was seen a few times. This CDR3 reads CASSPGDGRGIQYF. The DNA for the CDR3 is TGTGCCAGCTCACCAGGTGACGGACGGGGCATTCAGTACTTC. V and J are TRBV18 and TRBJ2-4, with D possibly TRBD2 on 5 matching bases. CDR1 and CDR2 (germline): KGHSH, LQKENI. This CDR3 region has 14 residues. V shed 2 bases and J shed 9 bases, with 14 bases lying between them.

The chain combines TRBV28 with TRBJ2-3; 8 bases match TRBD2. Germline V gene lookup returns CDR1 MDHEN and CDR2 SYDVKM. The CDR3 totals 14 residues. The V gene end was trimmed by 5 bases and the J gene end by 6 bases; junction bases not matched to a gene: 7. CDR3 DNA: TGTGCCAGCAGTGACGGGACTAGGTCTGATACGCAGTATTTT. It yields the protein CASSDGTRSDTQYF.

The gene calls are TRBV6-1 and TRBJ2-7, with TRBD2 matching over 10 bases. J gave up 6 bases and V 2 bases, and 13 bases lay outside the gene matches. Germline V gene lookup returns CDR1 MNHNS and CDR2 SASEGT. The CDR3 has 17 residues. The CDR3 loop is CASSELPSGRGGSEQYF. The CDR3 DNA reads TGTGCCAGCAGTGAATTGCCTAGCGGGAGAGGTGGTTCCGAGCAGTACTTC.

CDR3 residues: CASSFGGGPDYGYTF. The CDR3, as DNA: TGTGCCAGCAGTTTTGGGGGGGGGCCAGACTATGGCTACACCTTC. The V call is TRBV28, the J call TRBJ1-2, with D maybe TRBD1 (6 bases). Germline CDR1 MDHEN, CDR2 SYDVKM. The CDR3 spans 15 residues. Trimming pared 3 bases from V and 3 bases from J, leaving 14 bases between.

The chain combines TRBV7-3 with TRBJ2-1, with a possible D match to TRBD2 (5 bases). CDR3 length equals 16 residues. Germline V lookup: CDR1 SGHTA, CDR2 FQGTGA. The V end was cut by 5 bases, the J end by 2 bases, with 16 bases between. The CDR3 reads CASSRHEGLAYNEQFF. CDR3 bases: TGTGCCAGCAGCCGACATGAGGGCCTAGCCTACAATGAGCAGTTCTTC.

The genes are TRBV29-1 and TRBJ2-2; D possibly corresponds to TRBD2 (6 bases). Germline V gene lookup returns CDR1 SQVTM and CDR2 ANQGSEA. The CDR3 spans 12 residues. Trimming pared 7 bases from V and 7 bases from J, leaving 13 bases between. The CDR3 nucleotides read TGCAGCGGAGGGGAGGTGATCGGGGAGCTGTTTTTT. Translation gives CSGGEVIGELFF.

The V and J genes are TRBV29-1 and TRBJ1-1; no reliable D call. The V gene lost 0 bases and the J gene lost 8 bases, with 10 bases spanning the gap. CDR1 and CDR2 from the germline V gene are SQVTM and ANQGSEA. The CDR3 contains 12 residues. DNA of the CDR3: TGCAGCGTTGAAGATCAGGCCAGAGAAGCTTTCTTT. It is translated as CSVEDQAREAFF.

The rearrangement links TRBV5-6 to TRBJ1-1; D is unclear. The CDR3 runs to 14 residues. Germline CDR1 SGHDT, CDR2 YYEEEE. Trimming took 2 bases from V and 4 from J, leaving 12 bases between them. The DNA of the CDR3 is TGTGCCAGCAGCTTTACTACTTTAGGCACTGAAGCTTTCTTT. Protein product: CASSFTTLGTEAFF.

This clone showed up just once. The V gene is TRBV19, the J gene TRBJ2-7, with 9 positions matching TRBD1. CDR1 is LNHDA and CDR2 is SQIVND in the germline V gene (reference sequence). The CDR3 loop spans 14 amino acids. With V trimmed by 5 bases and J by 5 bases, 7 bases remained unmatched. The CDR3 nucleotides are TGTGCCAGTAGTGAGGGGACAGGGTTCCACGAGCAGTACTTC. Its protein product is CASSEGTGFHEQYF. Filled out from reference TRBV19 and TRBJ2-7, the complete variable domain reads DGGITQSPKYLFRKEGQNVTLSCEQNLNHDAMYWYRQDPGQGLRLIYYSQIVNDFQKGDIAEGYSVSREKKESFPLTVTSAQKNPTAFYLCASSEGTGFHEQYFGPGTRLTVT.

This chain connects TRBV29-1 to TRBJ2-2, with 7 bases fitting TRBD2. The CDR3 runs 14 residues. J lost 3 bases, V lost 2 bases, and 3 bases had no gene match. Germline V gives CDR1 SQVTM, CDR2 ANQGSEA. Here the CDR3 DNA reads TGCAGCGTTGAACAGGGAGGGGACACCGGGGAGCTGTTTTTT. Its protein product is CSVEQGGDTGELFF.

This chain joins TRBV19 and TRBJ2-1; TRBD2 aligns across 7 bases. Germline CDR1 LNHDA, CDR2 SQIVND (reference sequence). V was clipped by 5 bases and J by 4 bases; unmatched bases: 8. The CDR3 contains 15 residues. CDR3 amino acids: CASSVGGSSYNEQFF. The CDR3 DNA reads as TGTGCCAGTAGTGTGGGCGGGAGTAGTTACAATGAGCAGTTCTTC. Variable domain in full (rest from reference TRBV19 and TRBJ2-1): DGGITQSPKYLFRKEGQNVTLSCEQNLNHDAMYWYRQDPGQGLRLIYYSQIVNDFQKGDIAEGYSVSREKKESFPLTVTSAQKNPTAFYLCASSVGGSSYNEQFFGPGTRLTVL.

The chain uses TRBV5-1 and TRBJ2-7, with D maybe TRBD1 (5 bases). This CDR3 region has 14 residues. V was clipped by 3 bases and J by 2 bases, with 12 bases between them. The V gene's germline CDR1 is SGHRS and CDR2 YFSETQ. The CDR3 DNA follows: TGCGCCAGCAGCTGGAAGACAGATACCTACGAGCAGTACTTC. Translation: CASSWKTDTYEQYF.

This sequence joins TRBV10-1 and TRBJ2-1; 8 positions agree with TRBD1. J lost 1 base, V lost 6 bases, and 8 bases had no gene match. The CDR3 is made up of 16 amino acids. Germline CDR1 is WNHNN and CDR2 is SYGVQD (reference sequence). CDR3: CASSPGQGVSYNEQFF. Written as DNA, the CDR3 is TGCGCCAGCAGCCCTGGACAGGGCGTGTCCTACAATGAGCAGTTCTTC.

The CDR3 here is CASSLSGNANQPQHF. In nucleotides, the CDR3 is TGTGCCAGCAGCTTAAGTGGGAATGCTAATCAGCCCCAGCATTTT. The chain links TRBV7-3 to TRBJ1-5, with D unclear. Trimming removed 1 base from V and 4 bases from J, with 11 bases in between. Germline values: CDR1 SGHTA, CDR2 FQGTGA. This CDR3 is 15 amino acids long.

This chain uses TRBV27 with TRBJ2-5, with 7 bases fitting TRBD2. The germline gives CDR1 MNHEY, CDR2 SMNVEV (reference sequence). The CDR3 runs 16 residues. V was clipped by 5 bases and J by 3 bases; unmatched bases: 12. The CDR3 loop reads CASSPLGGVVEETQYF. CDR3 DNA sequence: TGTGCCAGCAGTCCCCTGGGGGGGGTGGTGGAAGAGACCCAGTACTTC.

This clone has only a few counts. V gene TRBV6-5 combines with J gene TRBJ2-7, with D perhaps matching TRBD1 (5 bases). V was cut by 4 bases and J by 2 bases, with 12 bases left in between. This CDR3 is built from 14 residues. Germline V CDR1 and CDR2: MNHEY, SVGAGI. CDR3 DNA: TGTGCCAGCAGTTCCCTGGGGCTAGCCTACGAGCAGTACTTC. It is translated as CASSSLGLAYEQYF.

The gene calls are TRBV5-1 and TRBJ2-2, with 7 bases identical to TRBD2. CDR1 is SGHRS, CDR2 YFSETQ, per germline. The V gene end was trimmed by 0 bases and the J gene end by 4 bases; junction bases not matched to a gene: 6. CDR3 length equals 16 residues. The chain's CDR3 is CASSLGAGVGTGELFF. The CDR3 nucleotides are TGCGCCAGCAGCTTGGGTGCGGGAGTTGGCACCGGGGAGCTGTTTTTT.

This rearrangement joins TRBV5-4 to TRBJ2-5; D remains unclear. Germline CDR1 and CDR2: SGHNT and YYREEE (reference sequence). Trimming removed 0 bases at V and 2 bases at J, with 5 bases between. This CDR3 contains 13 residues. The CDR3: CASSLVAQETQYF. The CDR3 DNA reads TGTGCCAGCAGCTTGGTTGCACAAGAGACCCAGTACTTC.

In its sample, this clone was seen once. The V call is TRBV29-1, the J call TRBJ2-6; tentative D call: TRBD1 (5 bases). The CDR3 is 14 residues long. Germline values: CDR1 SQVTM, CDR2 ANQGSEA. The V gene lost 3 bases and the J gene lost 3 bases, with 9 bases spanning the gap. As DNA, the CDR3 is TGCAGCGTTGATTGGGGCGGTGGGGCCAACGTCCTGACTTTC. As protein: CSVDWGGGANVLTF.

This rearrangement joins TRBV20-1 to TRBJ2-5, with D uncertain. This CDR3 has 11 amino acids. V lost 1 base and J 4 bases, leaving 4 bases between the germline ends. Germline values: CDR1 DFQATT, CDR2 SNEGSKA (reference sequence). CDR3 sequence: CSARVTETQYF. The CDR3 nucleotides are TGCAGTGCTAGAGTAACAGAGACCCAGTACTTC.

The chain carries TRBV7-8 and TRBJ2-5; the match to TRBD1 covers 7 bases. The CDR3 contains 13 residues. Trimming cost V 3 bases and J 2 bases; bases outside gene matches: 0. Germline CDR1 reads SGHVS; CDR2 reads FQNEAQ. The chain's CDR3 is CASSLGQQETQYF. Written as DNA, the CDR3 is TGTGCCAGCAGCTTGGGACAGCAAGAGACCCAGTACTTC.

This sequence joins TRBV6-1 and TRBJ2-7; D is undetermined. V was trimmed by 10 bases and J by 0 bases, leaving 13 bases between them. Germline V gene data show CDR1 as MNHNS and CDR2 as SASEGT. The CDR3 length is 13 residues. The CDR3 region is CAIKVANSYEQYF. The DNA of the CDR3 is TGTGCCATCAAGGTGGCCAACTCCTACGAGCAGTACTTC.

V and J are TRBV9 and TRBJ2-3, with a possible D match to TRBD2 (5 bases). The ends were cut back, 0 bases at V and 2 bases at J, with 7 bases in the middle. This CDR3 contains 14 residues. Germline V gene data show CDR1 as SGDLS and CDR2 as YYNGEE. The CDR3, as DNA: TGTGCCAGCAGCGTAGTCGGGAACACAGATACGCAGTATTTT. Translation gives CASSVVGNTDTQYF.

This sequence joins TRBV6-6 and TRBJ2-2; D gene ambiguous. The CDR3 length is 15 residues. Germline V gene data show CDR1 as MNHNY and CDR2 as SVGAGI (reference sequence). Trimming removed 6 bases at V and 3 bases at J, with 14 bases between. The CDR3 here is CASSRAWIDTGELFF. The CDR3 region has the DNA TGTGCCAGCAGCCGGGCGTGGATCGACACCGGGGAGCTGTTTTTT.

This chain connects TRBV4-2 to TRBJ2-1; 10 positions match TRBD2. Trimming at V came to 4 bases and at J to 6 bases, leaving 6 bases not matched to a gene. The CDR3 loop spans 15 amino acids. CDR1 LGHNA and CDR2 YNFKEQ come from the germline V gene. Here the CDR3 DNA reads TGTGCCAGCAGCCTCGGGGCTAGCGGGAGCAATGAGCAGTTCTTC. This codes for CASSLGASGSNEQFF.

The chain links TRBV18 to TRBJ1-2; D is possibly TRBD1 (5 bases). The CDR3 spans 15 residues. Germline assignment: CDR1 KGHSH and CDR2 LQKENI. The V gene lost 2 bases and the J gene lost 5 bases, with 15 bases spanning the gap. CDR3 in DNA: TGTGCCAGCTCACCAGAATGGGACGGAAGTTATGGCTACACCTTC. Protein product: CASSPEWDGSYGYTF.